The entry below describes one T cell receptor beta chain. This CDR3 contains 14 residues. The V and J ends lost 0 bases and 6 bases respectively, with 9 bases between them. From germline, CDR1 is SGHRS and CDR2 YFSETQ. The sample is drawn from a study of blood T cell repertoires in COVID-19. The repertoire was sequenced with immunoSEQ multiplex PCR; TCRdb's copy has only in-frame clones and lacks some. The sample consists of approximately 29,000 clones, 85% to 90% of them appearing once. Sequences were obtained from peripheral blood. The source of this sequence is a human donor with active COVID-19. The donor label of this sample is uncertain. This sequence joins TRBV5-1 and TRBJ2-2; D remains ambiguous. The DNA for the CDR3 is TGCGCCAGCAGCTTGGACGGGTTCTCCGGGGAGCTGTTTTTT. This encodes CASSLDGFSGELFF.